This T cell receptor beta chain was captured in a study of blood T cells in healthy people across ages. General study results and limits: TCR beta diversity tracked closely with naive T cell percentage.

Primed by a sample-barcoded 5' primer and a J-beta primer mix, a second PCR proceeded for about 7 to 11 cycles. The template-switch adaptor was a 5' adaptor with 12 random nucleotides. It tagged each cDNA molecule. TCRdb redid the calling of the 5' RACE reads with MiXCR, one entry per CDR3 protein. The repertoire has about 1.4 million distinct CDR3 sequences, around 59% of them found once; the top ten carry 6.5% to 8.5%. With regard to this clonotype: No antigen is known for it.

The CDR3 spans 17 residues. Per the germline V gene, CDR1 is MNHNS and CDR2 is SASEGT. The sample taken for sequencing was blood. The TCR comes from a young man in good health. The rearrangement links TRBV6-1 to TRBJ2-4, with 8 bases that match TRBD2. The better agreement between TRBJ2-7 and the DNA end casts doubt on the J call. In DNA form, the CDR3 reads TGTGCCAGCAGTGCCGGGACGGGCGGGGGGACCTACTACGAGCAGTACTTC. Protein sequence: CASSAGTGGGTYYEQYF.